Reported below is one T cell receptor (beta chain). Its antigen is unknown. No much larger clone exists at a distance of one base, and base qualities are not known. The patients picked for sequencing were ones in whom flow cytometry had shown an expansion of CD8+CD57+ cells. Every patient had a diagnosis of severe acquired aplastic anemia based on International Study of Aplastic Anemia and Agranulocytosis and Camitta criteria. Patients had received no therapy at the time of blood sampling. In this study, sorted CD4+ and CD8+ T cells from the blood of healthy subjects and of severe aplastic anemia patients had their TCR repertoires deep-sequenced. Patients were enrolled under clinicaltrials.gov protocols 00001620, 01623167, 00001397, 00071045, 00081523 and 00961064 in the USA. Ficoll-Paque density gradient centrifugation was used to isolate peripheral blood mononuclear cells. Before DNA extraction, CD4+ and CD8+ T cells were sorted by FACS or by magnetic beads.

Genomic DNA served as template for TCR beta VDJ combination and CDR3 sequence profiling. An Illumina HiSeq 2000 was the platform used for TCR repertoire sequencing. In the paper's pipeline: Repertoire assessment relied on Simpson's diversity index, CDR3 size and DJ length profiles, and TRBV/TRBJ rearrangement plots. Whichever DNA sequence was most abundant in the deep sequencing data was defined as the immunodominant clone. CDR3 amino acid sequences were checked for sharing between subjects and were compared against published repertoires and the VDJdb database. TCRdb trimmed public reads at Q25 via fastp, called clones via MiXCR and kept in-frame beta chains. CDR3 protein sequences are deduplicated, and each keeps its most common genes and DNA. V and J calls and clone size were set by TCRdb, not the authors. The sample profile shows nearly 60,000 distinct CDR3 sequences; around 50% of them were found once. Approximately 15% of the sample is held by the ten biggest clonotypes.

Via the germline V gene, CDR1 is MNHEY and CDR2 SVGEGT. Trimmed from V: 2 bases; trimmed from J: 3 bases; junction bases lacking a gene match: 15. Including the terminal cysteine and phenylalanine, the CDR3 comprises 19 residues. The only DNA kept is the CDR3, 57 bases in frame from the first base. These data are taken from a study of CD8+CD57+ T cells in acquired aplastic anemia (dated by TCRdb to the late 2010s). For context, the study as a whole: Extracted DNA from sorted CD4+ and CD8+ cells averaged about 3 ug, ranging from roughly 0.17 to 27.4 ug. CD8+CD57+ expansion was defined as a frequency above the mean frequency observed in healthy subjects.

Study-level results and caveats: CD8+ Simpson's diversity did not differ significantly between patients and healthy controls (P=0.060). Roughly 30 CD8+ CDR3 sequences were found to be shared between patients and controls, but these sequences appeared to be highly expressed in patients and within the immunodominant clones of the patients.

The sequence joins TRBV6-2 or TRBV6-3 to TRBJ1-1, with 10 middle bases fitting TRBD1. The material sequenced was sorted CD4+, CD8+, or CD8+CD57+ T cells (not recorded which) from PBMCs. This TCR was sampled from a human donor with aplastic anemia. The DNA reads TGTGCCAGCAGTTACGTCATTGCGACAGGGGGCCTAGGACACACTGAAGCTTTCTTT. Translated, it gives CASSYVIATGGLGHTEAFF.